The 22 T cell receptor beta chains in this list originate from one sample, sequenced in a study of beta chain features in type 1 diabetes. Expressed TCRB transcripts were sequenced because the entire RNA isolate underwent reverse transcription. Assay used: immunoSEQ multiplex PCR; TCRdb lists only in-frame clones, some missing. The profile shows 680,000 or so clones, about a sixth of them singletons. The specimen sequenced was naive CD4+ T cells from blood. These receptors were taken from a man between 18 and 35 years old in good health.

Turning to this clone: Other nucleotide sequences in the sample specify the same CDR3. V and J are TRBV7-2 and TRBJ1-1; D is unclear. CDR3 length equals 14 residues. The ends were cut back, 2 bases at V and 4 bases at J, with 11 bases in the middle. From germline, CDR1 is SGHTA and CDR2 FQGNSA. This CDR3 reads CASSLKGGGTEAFF. The CDR3 nucleotides are TGTGCCAGCAGCTTAAAAGGTGGTGGCACTGAAGCTTTCTTT.

In its sample, this clone was seen a few times. This chain links TRBV7-2 with TRBJ1-1, with 8 nucleotides matching TRBD1. The CDR3 is 14 residues long. The V gene's germline CDR1 is SGHTA and CDR2 FQGNSA. The V gene end was trimmed by 6 bases and the J gene end by 3 bases; junction bases not matched to a gene: 6. The DNA for the CDR3 is TGTGCCAGCAGGCCGACAGGGGTCGACACTGAAGCTTTCTTT. Amino acids: CASRPTGVDTEAFF.

The J gene is TRBJ1-2, the V gene TRBV28; D not certain. Between the trimmed V and J ends, which lost 3 bases and 6 bases, there was a span of 5 bases. Germline-derived CDR1 and CDR2 are MDHEN and SYDVKM. This CDR3 is built from 11 residues. This CDR3 is CASSLTHGYTF. Here the CDR3 DNA reads TGTGCCAGCAGTTTGACCCATGGCTACACCTTC.

The chain recombines TRBV7-3 with TRBJ2-3; D may be TRBD1 or TRBD2 (5 bases each). CDR1 SGHTA and CDR2 FQGTGA come from the germline V gene. The V gene lost 5 bases and the J gene lost 0 bases, with 9 bases spanning the gap. This CDR3 comprises 14 residues. In DNA form, the CDR3 reads TGTGCCAGCAGCCGGGACGTAAGCACAGATACGCAGTATTTT. It is translated as CASSRDVSTDTQYF.

This chain links TRBV11-2 with TRBJ2-1; 8 bases are shared with TRBD2. The CDR3 has 17 amino acids. Unmatched junction bases numbered 12, after V lost 4 bases and J lost 4 bases. Germline CDR1 reads SGHAT; CDR2 reads FQNNGV. The CDR3 nucleotides are TGTGCCAGCAGCTCCATCCAGGGACTAGTCTCTTACAATGAGCAGTTCTTC. It specifies CASSSIQGLVSYNEQFF.

V and J are TRBV5-1 and TRBJ2-3; D unclear. Germline V gives CDR1 SGHRS, CDR2 YFSETQ. CDR3 length: 17 residues. Trimming removed 0 bases at V and 3 bases at J, with 17 bases between. CDR3 sequence: CASSLGPFGSTTDTQYF. CDR3 DNA: TGCGCCAGCAGCTTGGGGCCATTTGGTAGTACGACAGATACGCAGTATTTT. The entire variable domain, with the rest obtained from reference TRBV5-1 and TRBJ2-3, is as follows: KAGVTQTPRYLIKTRGQQVTLSCSPISGHRSVSWYQQTPGQGLQFLFEYFSETQRNKGNFPGRFSGRQFSNSRSEMNVSTLELGDSALYLCASSLGPFGSTTDTQYFGPGTRLTVL.

J is TRBJ1-4 and V is TRBV30; D not resolved. CDR1 is GTSNPN, CDR2 SVGIG, per germline (reference sequence). The CDR3 has 15 residues. Trimming shortened V by 2 bases and J by 0 bases, and 10 bases separated the two germline ends. The CDR3 reads CAWSPPRATNEKLFF. The CDR3 DNA is TGTGCCTGGAGTCCCCCGCGCGCAACTAATGAAAAACTGTTTTTT.

The table lists this clone with a few counts. V is TRBV7-2 and J is TRBJ2-7; unclear D gene. CDR1 and CDR2 from the germline V gene are SGHTA and FQGNSA. This CDR3 has 15 residues. V lost 0 bases to trimming and J lost 0 bases, with 9 bases between them. CDR3 region: CASSLAASSSYEQYF. CDR3 nucleotide sequence: TGTGCCAGCAGCTTAGCGGCCAGTTCCTCCTACGAGCAGTACTTC.

The table lists this clone with a few counts. The rearrangement joins TRBV30 to TRBJ2-5; no reliable D call. Per the germline V gene, CDR1 is GTSNPN and CDR2 is SVGIG (reference sequence). Trimming took off 0 bases at V and 6 bases at J, with 17 bases between the two ends. This CDR3 region has 15 residues. For the CDR3, the DNA is TGTGCCTGGAGTGTACCCGGGTCTCTCCTTCAGACCCAGTACTTC. Residues: CAWSVPGSLLQTQYF.

The CDR3 loop reads CASSTNQPQHF. The CDR3 nucleotides are TGTGCCAGCAGTACGAATCAGCCCCAGCATTTT. The chain carries TRBV27 and TRBJ1-5; D ambiguous. The CDR3 runs to 11 residues. Trimming removed 5 bases from V and 4 bases from J, with 3 bases in between. CDR1 and CDR2 from the germline V gene are MNHEY and SMNVEV (reference sequence).

This clone occurred a few times. The J gene is TRBJ1-3, the V gene TRBV18, with D unclear. CDR1 is KGHSH, CDR2 LQKENI, per germline. Trimming removed 3 bases from V and 0 bases from J, with 9 bases in between. The CDR3 covers 15 residues. In DNA form, the CDR3 reads TGTGCCAGCTCACCCGACGGGGTCTCTGGAAACACCATATATTTT. This gives the protein CASSPDGVSGNTIYF.

There are a few counts of this clone. The rearrangement uses TRBV4-1 and TRBJ1-5; 8 bases are shared with TRBD1. The CDR3 contains 15 residues. V dropped 0 bases and J dropped 8; count of bases not matched to a gene: 6. Germline CDR1 reads MGHRA; CDR2 reads YSYEKL. The CDR3 is CASSQDPQGAEPQHF. CDR3 bases: TGCGCCAGCAGCCAAGATCCGCAGGGGGCTGAGCCCCAGCATTTT.

This clone showed up just a few times. The V and J genes are TRBV5-1 and TRBJ2-7, with TRBD1 matching 8 bases. Germline lookup yields CDR1 SGHRS and CDR2 YFSETQ. Trimming cost V 4 bases and J 4 bases; bases outside gene matches: 16. There are 17 residues in the CDR3. The CDR3 DNA reads as TGCGCCAGCAGCAGCCAAACCGGGACAGGAGACTTATACGAGCAGTACTTC. Translation: CASSSQTGTGDLYEQYF.

CDR3 bases: TGTGCCAGCAGTGAACAGGACAGCAATCAGCCCCAGCATTTT. This translates into CASSEQDSNQPQHF. The chain has TRBV6-1 and TRBJ1-5; D ambiguous. Germline values: CDR1 MNHNS, CDR2 SASEGT. The ends were cut back, 2 bases at V and 1 base at J, with 6 bases in the middle. The CDR3 has 14 residues.

This clone was observed a handful of times. The chain couples TRBV5-1 to TRBJ2-5; D is uncertain. The CDR3 has 13 amino acids. Germline V gene data show CDR1 as SGHRS and CDR2 as YFSETQ. The V and J ends lost 0 bases and 13 bases respectively, with 16 bases between them. The CDR3 bases are TGCGCCAGCAGCTTGGCGGCAGGCCCTAGTCCGTACTTC. This sequence encodes CASSLAAGPSPYF.

This chain uses TRBV6-5 with TRBJ2-5; 7 bases align to TRBD1. CDR3 length: 12 amino acids. V was pared by 7 bases and J by 4 bases, with 3 bases of the junction left unmatched. Germline V lookup: CDR1 MNHEY, CDR2 SVGAGI. This chain's CDR3 is CASKGAGETQYF. The CDR3 nucleotides are TGTGCCAGCAAGGGGGCGGGAGAGACCCAGTACTTC.

The chain joins TRBV29-1 to TRBJ1-2; 9 positions match TRBD1. This CDR3 spans 11 amino acids. J lost 4 bases, V lost 8 bases, and 2 bases had no gene match. Germline loops: CDR1 SQVTM, CDR2 ANQGSEA. The CDR3 sequence is CSTTGGYGYTF. In DNA form, the CDR3 reads TGCAGCACGACAGGGGGCTATGGCTACACCTTC.

V and J are TRBV9 and TRBJ2-7; 9 bases are a match to TRBD1. CDR3 length: 17 residues. J gave up 4 bases and V 0 bases, and 11 bases lay outside the gene matches. Germline CDR1 is SGDLS and CDR2 is YYNGEE. The CDR3 sequence: CASSVDAGDRAEYEQYF. Written as DNA, the CDR3 is TGTGCCAGCAGCGTAGACGCGGGGGACAGGGCGGAATACGAGCAGTACTTC.

This clone was observed a few times. The CDR3 loop reads CASSSPVQGRDSPLHF. CDR3 sequence (DNA): TGTGCCAGCAGCTCCCCCGTCCAGGGAAGGGATTCACCCCTCCACTTT. This chain connects TRBV5-4 to TRBJ1-6; possibly TRBD1 for D (5 bases). Per germline, CDR1 SGHNT and CDR2 YYREEE (reference sequence). Between the trimmed V and J ends, which lost 3 bases and 8 bases, there was a span of 18 bases. This CDR3 spans 16 amino acids.

This clone occurred a few times. This chain joins TRBV9 and TRBJ2-2, with D possibly matching TRBD2 (6 bases). This CDR3 comprises 14 residues. Germline lookup yields CDR1 SGDLS and CDR2 YYNGEE. V was pared by 4 bases and J by 4 bases, with 11 bases between. The CDR3 DNA follows: TGTGCCAGCAGCCCCCGGGGGTTCACCGGGGAGCTGTTTTTT. Its protein is CASSPRGFTGELFF. The entire variable domain, with the rest obtained from reference TRBV9 and TRBJ2-2, is as follows: DSGVTQTPKHLITATGQRVTLRCSPRSGDLSVYWYQQSLDQGLQFLIQYYNGEERAKGNILERFSAQQFPDLHSELNLSSLELGDSALYFCASSPRGFTGELFFGEGSRLTVL.

The V gene is TRBV18, the J gene TRBJ2-5, with D uncertain. CDR3 length: 15 residues. Germline lookup yields CDR1 KGHSH and CDR2 LQKENI. V shed 0 bases and J shed 5 bases, with 13 bases lying between them. This CDR3 reads CASSPPYWGGETQYF. CDR3 DNA: TGTGCCAGCTCACCACCATACTGGGGTGGCGAGACCCAGTACTTC.

The rearrangement uses TRBV19 and TRBJ2-5; the D gene is possibly TRBD1 (5 bases). CDR1 LNHDA and CDR2 SQIVND come from the germline V gene (reference sequence). This CDR3 contains 12 residues. Trimming removed 8 bases at V and 5 bases at J, with 12 bases between. The CDR3 spells CASQRGRETQYF. The DNA for the CDR3 is TGTGCCAGTCAAAGGGGTCGGGAGACCCAGTACTTC.